This TCR beta chain was captured in a study of blood T cells in healthy people across ages. V lost 3 bases, J lost 8 bases, and 16 bases lay in between. Germline CDR1 and CDR2: SNHLY and FYNNEI. This CDR3 contains 15 residues. A second PCR of about 6 to 11 cycles used a sample-barcoded 5' primer and a J-beta primer mix. TCRdb re-called the 5' RACE reads through MiXCR, storing one row per CDR3 protein. Among about 1.4 million distinct CDR3 sequences listed, approximately 60% were seen once. Only a few counts were recorded for this clonotype. Input material: blood. V usage is TRBV2 and J usage is TRBJ1-4; D is undetermined. The TCR comes from a man aged 18 to 30 in good health. DNA for the CDR3: TGTGCCAGCAGTGACCGGGCCTTAGGTCAGGAAAAACTGTTTTTT. This gives the protein CASSDRALGQEKLFF.